These 5 T cell receptor beta chains were all obtained from the same sample, sequenced in a study of T cell responses to AZD1222 COVID-19 vaccine. Assay used: immunoSEQ multiplex PCR; TCRdb lists only in-frame clones, some missing. This sample has around 170,000 clones; less than 95% occur once, and the top ten carry 4.4%. Sample: peripheral blood, taken on day 0 of AZD1222 vaccination. Receptors were obtained from an adult in good health.

The chain has TRBV9 and TRBJ2-2; D not resolved. Germline CDR1 SGDLS, CDR2 YYNGEE. The ends were cut back, 4 bases at V and 4 bases at J, with 8 bases in the middle. The CDR3 has 13 amino acids. CDR3 protein: CASSPLPTGELFF. The CDR3 DNA reads as TGTGCCAGCAGCCCATTACCCACCGGGGAGCTGTTTTTT.

This chain connects TRBV18 to TRBJ1-3, with no clear D. V lost 3 bases and J lost 4, with 10 bases in between. Germline CDR1 reads KGHSH; CDR2 reads LQKENI. This CDR3 spans 14 amino acids. The CDR3 reads CASSPLQTGNTIYF. CDR3 in DNA: TGTGCCAGCTCACCCCTCCAGACCGGAAACACCATATATTTT.

The count of this clone is one. CDR3 sequence reads: CASSRSTGTGSLYEQYF. DNA for the CDR3: TGTGCCAGCAGTCGAAGCACCGGGACAGGGTCTCTATACGAGCAGTACTTC. The genes are TRBV7-9 and TRBJ2-7; TRBD1 agrees at 9 bases. The CDR3 length is 17 residues. CDR1 SEHNR and CDR2 FQNEAQ come from the germline V gene (reference sequence). V trimming: 6 bases; J trimming: 4 bases; junction bases outside the gene matches: 16.

The gene calls are TRBV10-3 and TRBJ2-3, with a possible D match to TRBD2 (6 bases). CDR3 length: 16 amino acids. V lost 6 bases to trimming and J lost 2 bases, with 18 bases between them. Germline CDR1 reads ENHRY; CDR2 reads SYGVKD. The CDR3: CAIRDVAERLTDTQYF. The CDR3 coding sequence is TGTGCCATCAGGGACGTAGCGGAGAGGCTCACAGATACGCAGTATTTT.

The chain joins TRBV28 to TRBJ2-3; possibly TRBD2 for D (6 bases). This CDR3 has 17 amino acids. From germline, CDR1 is MDHEN and CDR2 SYDVKM. The V end lost 8 bases, the J end lost 2 bases, and 23 bases lay between the germline ends. DNA for the CDR3: TGTGCCAGCGGTACCTCGGGGAGGCGGCTGAACACAGATACGCAGTATTTT. As protein: CASGTSGRRLNTDTQYF.